Listed below are T cell receptor beta chains from one sample, sequenced in a study of cytomegalovirus exposure and HLA in healthy donors. The assay was immunoSEQ multiplex PCR, and TCRdb's table has in-frame clones only and misses some. Its listing shows some 110,000 clones. The sequenced material came from PBMCs. All receptors come from a man aged 40-55 years in good health and CMV-seropositive. Both conserved end residues are part of each CDR3. A D gene is named only where the DNA matches it firmly.

j_gene: TRBJ2-1; d_gene: TRBD2; v_gene: TRBV4-3; CDR3aa: CASSQNLAGDPNEQFF; CDR3nt: TGCGCCAGCAGCCAAAATCTAGCGGGAGATCCCAATGAGCAGTTCTTC
j_gene: TRBJ2-7; d_gene: -; v_gene: TRBV7-6; CDR3aa: CASSYFPRGGSYEQYF; CDR3nt: TGTGCCAGCAGCTACTTCCCCAGAGGAGGATCCTACGAGCAGTACTTC
j_gene: TRBJ2-7; d_gene: -; v_gene: TRBV6-5; CDR3aa: CASSSGVRHEQYF; CDR3nt: TGTGCCAGCAGTTCCGGGGTCCGCCACGAGCAGTACTTC
j_gene: TRBJ2-1; d_gene: TRBD2; v_gene: TRBV2; CDR3aa: CASSRGTSGANEQFF; CDR3nt: TGTGCCAGCAGCCGAGGGACTAGCGGGGCTAATGAGCAGTTCTTC
j_gene: TRBJ2-1; d_gene: TRBD2; v_gene: TRBV11-2; CDR3aa: CASSLLAGGRPDNEQFF; CDR3nt: TGTGCCAGCAGCTTGCTAGCGGGAGGGCGACCTGACAATGAGCAGTTCTTC
j_gene: TRBJ2-7; d_gene: TRBD1; v_gene: TRBV27; CDR3aa: CASSLGQGPYEQYF; CDR3nt: TGTGCCAGCAGTTTGGGACAGGGGCCCTACGAGCAGTACTTC
j_gene: TRBJ1-4; d_gene: -; v_gene: TRBV4-1; CDR3aa: CASSQDRTGLEKLFF; CDR3nt: TGCGCCAGCAGCCAAGATCGAACAGGCCTTGAAAAACTGTTTTTT
j_gene: TRBJ2-1; d_gene: -; v_gene: TRBV11-2; CDR3aa: CASSKTGDLYNEQFF; CDR3nt: TGTGCCAGCAGTAAAACGGGAGATCTCTACAATGAGCAGTTCTTC
j_gene: TRBJ2-1; d_gene: -; v_gene: TRBV7-9; CDR3aa: CASSLGPLRDINEQFF; CDR3nt: TGTGCCAGCAGCTTAGGACCCCTTCGGGACATCAATGAGCAGTTCTTC
j_gene: TRBJ2-7; d_gene: -; v_gene: TRBV6-5; CDR3aa: CASRWNRERNEQYF; CDR3nt: TGTGCCAGCAGGTGGAACAGGGAAAGAAACGAGCAGTACTTC
j_gene: TRBJ2-5; d_gene: TRBD1; v_gene: TRBV28; CDR3aa: CASSAGQGVQETQYF; CDR3nt: TGTGCCAGCAGTGCGGGACAGGGGGTCCAAGAGACCCAGTACTTC
j_gene: TRBJ2-3; d_gene: -; v_gene: TRBV7-2; CDR3aa: CASSLGPDTQYF; CDR3nt: TGTGCCAGCAGCTTAGGGCCAGATACGCAGTATTTT
j_gene: TRBJ2-7; d_gene: -; v_gene: TRBV6-5; CDR3aa: CASTRLGSLSDEQYF; CDR3nt: TGTGCCAGCACCAGACTAGGATCCCTCTCTGACGAGCAGTACTTC
j_gene: TRBJ2-1; d_gene: TRBD2; v_gene: TRBV5-1; CDR3aa: CASSYPGGERVNEQFF; CDR3nt: TGCGCCAGCAGCTACCCCGGGGGGGAACGGGTCAATGAGCAGTTCTTC
j_gene: TRBJ1-4; d_gene: TRBD1; v_gene: TRBV4-2; CDR3aa: CASSQLGTGGLEKLFF; CDR3nt: TGTGCCAGCAGCCAACTTGGGACAGGGGGCTTAGAAAAACTGTTTTTT
j_gene: TRBJ2-1; d_gene: TRBD1; v_gene: TRBV5-4; CDR3aa: CASSWGQGTYNEQFF; CDR3nt: TGTGCCAGCAGCTGGGGACAGGGTACCTATAATGAGCAGTTCTTC
j_gene: TRBJ2-5; d_gene: -; v_gene: TRBV4-1; CDR3aa: CASSQVRETQYF; CDR3nt: TGCGCCAGCAGCCAAGTTAGAGAGACCCAGTACTTC
j_gene: TRBJ2-5; d_gene: -; v_gene: TRBV27; CDR3aa: CASSYGASQETQYF; CDR3nt: TGTGCCAGCAGTTATGGGGCTTCCCAAGAGACCCAGTACTTC
j_gene: TRBJ1-1; d_gene: -; v_gene: TRBV11-2; CDR3aa: CASSQGSMNTEAFF; CDR3nt: TGTGCCAGCAGTCAGGGGTCCATGAACACTGAAGCTTTCTTT
j_gene: TRBJ2-5; d_gene: -; v_gene: TRBV10-3; CDR3aa: CAIKGREEETQYF; CDR3nt: TGTGCCATCAAGGGCAGGGAAGAGGAGACCCAGTACTTC
j_gene: TRBJ1-5; d_gene: TRBD1; v_gene: TRBV6-1; CDR3aa: CASIGDSGNQPQHF; CDR3nt: TGTGCCAGCATTGGGGACAGTGGGAATCAGCCCCAGCATTTT
j_gene: TRBJ2-2; d_gene: -; v_gene: TRBV11-3; CDR3aa: CASSAPGTSNTGELFF; CDR3nt: TGTGCCAGCAGCGCCCCGGGGACTTCGAACACCGGGGAGCTGTTTTTT
j_gene: TRBJ2-7; d_gene: TRBD2; v_gene: TRBV6-5; CDR3aa: CASSRRGSEQYF; CDR3nt: TGTGCCAGCAGCCGGCGGGGGTCCGAGCAGTACTTC
j_gene: TRBJ1-1; d_gene: -; v_gene: TRBV6-1; CDR3aa: CASSEWGTNTEAFF; CDR3nt: TGTGCCAGCAGTGAATGGGGCACTAACACTGAAGCTTTCTTT
j_gene: TRBJ1-3; d_gene: -; v_gene: TRBV27; CDR3aa: CASSLGGSGNTIYF; CDR3nt: TGTGCCAGCAGTTTAGGGGGCTCAGGAAACACCATATATTTT
j_gene: TRBJ2-7; d_gene: -; v_gene: TRBV28; CDR3aa: CASSLPPLYEQYF; CDR3nt: TGTGCCAGCAGTTTACCCCCCCTCTACGAGCAGTACTTC
j_gene: TRBJ1-1; d_gene: -; v_gene: TRBV30; CDR3aa: CAWSSTGFEAFF; CDR3nt: TGTGCCTGGAGTTCCACGGGATTTGAAGCTTTCTTT
j_gene: TRBJ1-4; d_gene: TRBD1; v_gene: TRBV7-8; CDR3aa: CASSSNRGEGPEKLFF; CDR3nt: TGTGCCAGCAGCTCTAACAGGGGAGAGGGACCAGAAAAACTGTTTTTT
j_gene: TRBJ1-1; d_gene: -; v_gene: TRBV7-2; CDR3aa: CASSLVGPWSTEAFF; CDR3nt: TGTGCCAGCAGCTTAGTAGGCCCCTGGAGCACTGAAGCTTTCTTT